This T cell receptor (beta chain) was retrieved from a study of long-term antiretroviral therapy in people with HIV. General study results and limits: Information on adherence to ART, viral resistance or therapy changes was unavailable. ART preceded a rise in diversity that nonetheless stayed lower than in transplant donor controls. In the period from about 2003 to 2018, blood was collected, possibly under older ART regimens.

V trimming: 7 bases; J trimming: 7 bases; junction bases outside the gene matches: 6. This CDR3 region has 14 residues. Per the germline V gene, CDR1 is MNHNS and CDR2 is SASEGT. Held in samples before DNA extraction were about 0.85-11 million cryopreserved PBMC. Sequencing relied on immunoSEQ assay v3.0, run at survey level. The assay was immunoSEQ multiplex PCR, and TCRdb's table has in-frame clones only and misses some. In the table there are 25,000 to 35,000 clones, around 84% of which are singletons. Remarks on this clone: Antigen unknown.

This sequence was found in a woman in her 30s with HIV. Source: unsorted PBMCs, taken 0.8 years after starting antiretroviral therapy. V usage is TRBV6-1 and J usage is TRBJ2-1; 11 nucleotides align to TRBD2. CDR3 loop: CASILAGGQNEQFF. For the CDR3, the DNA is TGTGCCAGCATCTTAGCGGGGGGGCAGAATGAGCAGTTCTTC.